This T cell receptor beta chain derives from a study of CD4 and CD8 cells across lung adenocarcinoma regions. The CDR3 has 18 residues. Germline values: CDR1 MNHNS, CDR2 SASEGT. Donors had localized lung adenocarcinoma, a non-small cell lung cancer. TCRdb independently ran MiXCR on the PCR reads; one entry per CDR3 protein. Of 9,500 to 15,000 distinct CDR3 sequences in the sample, over 45% were seen once. This clonotype was seen more than once but under ten times. The germline gene is not matched at one end of the junction; a read error may be the cause. This sequence was found in a male donor with lung adenocarcinoma. The CD4 and CD8 labels of this study may be unreliable. This chain connects TRBV6-1 to TRBJ2-1; no reliable D call. Sequenced input: CD8+ T cells from the margin of a lung tumor. The CDR3: CASSDEQEWPILRALPNF. CDR3 nucleotides: TGTGCCAGCAGTGACGAGCAGGAATGGCCCATCCTACGAGCCCTACCCAACTTC.